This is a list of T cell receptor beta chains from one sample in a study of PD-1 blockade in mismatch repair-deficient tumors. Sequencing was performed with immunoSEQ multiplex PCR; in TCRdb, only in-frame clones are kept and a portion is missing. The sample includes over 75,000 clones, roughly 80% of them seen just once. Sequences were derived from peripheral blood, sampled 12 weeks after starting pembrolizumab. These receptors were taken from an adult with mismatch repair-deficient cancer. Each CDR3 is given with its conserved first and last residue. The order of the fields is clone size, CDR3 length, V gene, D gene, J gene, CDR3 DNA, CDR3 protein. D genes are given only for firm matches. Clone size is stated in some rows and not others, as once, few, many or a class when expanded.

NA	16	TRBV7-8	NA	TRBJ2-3	TGTGCCAGCAGCCCCTATTCGGGACTCAGCACAGATACGCAGTATTTT	CASSPYSGLSTDTQYF
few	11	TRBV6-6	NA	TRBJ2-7	TGTGCCAGCAGTGCAGGTAGCGAGCAGTACTTC	CASSAGSEQYF
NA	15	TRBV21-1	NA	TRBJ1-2	TGTGCCAGCAGCCCAGCACAGGGGTTCTTTCGGGGCTACACCTTC	CASSPAQGFFRGYTF
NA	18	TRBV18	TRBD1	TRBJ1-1	TGTGCCAGCTCACCAGCCTCAGGACAGGGGGCGGTTAGGGTTGAAGCTTTCTTT	CASSPASGQGAVRVEAFF
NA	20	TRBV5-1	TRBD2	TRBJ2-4	TGCGCCAGCAGCTTGGCCACCGGGACTAGCGGGATTGGGGGCAAAAACATTCAGTACTTC	CASSLATGTSGIGGKNIQYF
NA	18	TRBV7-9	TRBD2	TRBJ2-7	TGTGCCAGCAGCTTAGTCGTTAGCGGGAGGGCCCCCAACTACGAGCAGTACTTC	CASSLVVSGRAPNYEQYF
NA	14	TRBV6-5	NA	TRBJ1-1	TGTGCCAGCAGACGAGACAGGCCGAACACTGAAGCTTTCTTT	CASRRDRPNTEAFF
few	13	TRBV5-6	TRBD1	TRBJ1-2	TGTGCCAGCAGCTCGGGGACAGACTATGGCTACACCTTC	CASSSGTDYGYTF
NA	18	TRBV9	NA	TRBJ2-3	TGTGCCAGCAGCCGCAAAGAATTTAGGGACGGAGTTTTAGATACGCAGTATTTT	CASSRKEFRDGVLDTQYF
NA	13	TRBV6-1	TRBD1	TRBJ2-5	TGTGCCAGCAGGGGACAGGGGATGGAGACCCAGTACTTC	CASRGQGMETQYF
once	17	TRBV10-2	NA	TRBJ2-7	TGCGCCAGCAGTGAGTCGAAGACCGGAGAGATCTCCTACGAGCAGTACTTC	CASSESKTGEISYEQYF
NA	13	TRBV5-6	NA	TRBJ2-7	TGTGCCAGCAGCTCTCCAGGGTTCTACGAGCAGTACTTC	CASSSPGFYEQYF
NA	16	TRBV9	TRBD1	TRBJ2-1	TGTGCCAGCAGCGTGCGGACAGGGAGCTCCTACAATGAGCAGTTCTTC	CASSVRTGSSYNEQFF
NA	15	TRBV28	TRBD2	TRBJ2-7	TGTGCCAGCAGACCCGGACTAGCGGAAACCTACGAGCAGTACTTC	CASRPGLAETYEQYF
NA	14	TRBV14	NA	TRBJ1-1	TGTGCCAGCAGTCAAGCACTGCAAAACACTGAAGCTTTCTTT	CASSQALQNTEAFF
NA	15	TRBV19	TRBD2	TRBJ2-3	TGTGCCAGTAGTATAACGAGCGGGAGCCCAGATACGCAGTATTTT	CASSITSGSPDTQYF
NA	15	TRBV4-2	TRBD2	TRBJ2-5	TGTGCCAGCAGGATAGAGCTAGCGGGAGGAGAGACCCAGTACTTC	CASRIELAGGETQYF
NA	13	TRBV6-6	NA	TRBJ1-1	TGTGCCAGCAGTTACGAGAGGAACACTGAAGCTTTCTTT	CASSYERNTEAFF
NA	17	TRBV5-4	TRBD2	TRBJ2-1	TGTGCCAGCAGCCGAAACCCCCTAGCGGGGGGTGGGGATGAGCAGTTCTTC	CASSRNPLAGGGDEQFF
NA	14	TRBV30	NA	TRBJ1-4	TGTGCCTGGAGTGCCCAGGCAACTAATGAAAAACTGTTTTTT	CAWSAQATNEKLFF
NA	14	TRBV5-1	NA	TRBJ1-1	TGCGCCAGCAGTCCGGAAGGAGGGTTCACTGAAGCTTTCTTT	CASSPEGGFTEAFF
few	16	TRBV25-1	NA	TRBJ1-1	TGTGCCAGCAGTGATGCCGGGACAAAAGGAAGCACTGAAGCTTTCTTT	CASSDAGTKGSTEAFF
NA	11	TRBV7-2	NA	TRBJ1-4	TGTGCCAGCAGCTTAGAGAAAAAACTGTTTTTT	CASSLEKKLFF
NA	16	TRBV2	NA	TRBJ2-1	TGTGCCAGCAAGTTGGGTGTGAAGGGCTCCTACAATGAGCAGTTCTTC	CASKLGVKGSYNEQFF
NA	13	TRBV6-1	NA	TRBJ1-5	TGTGCCACCAAGACAGATAGCAATCAGCCCCAGCATTTT	CATKTDSNQPQHF
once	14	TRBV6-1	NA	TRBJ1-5	TGTGCCAGCGGACGGCAATACGACAATCAGCCCCAGCATTTT	CASGRQYDNQPQHF
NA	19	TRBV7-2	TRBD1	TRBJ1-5	TGTGCCAGCAGCTTAGGATGGACAGGGGGGCTCTATAGCAATCAGCCCCAGCATTTT	CASSLGWTGGLYSNQPQHF
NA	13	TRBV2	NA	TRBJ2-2	TGTGCCAGCAGTGAAGTCACGGCCGGGGAGCTGTTTTTT	CASSEVTAGELFF
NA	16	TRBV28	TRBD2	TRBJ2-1	TGTGCCAGCAGTTACCGGACTAGCGGGCAATACAATGAGCAGTTCTTC	CASSYRTSGQYNEQFF
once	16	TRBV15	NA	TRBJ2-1	TGTGCCACCAGCAGAGTGAGGCTAGCAGGCTACAATGAGCAGTTCTTC	CATSRVRLAGYNEQFF
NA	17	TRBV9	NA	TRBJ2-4	TGTGCCAGCAGCGGGCGGGGCCGGGGTTCTCTAGGAAACATTCAGTACTTC	CASSGRGRGSLGNIQYF
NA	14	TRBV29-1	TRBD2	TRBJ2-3	TGCAGCGTTGAGAGAGCGGGGAGCACAGATACGCAGTATTTT	CSVERAGSTDTQYF
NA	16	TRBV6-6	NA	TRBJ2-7	TGTGCCAGCAGTTACCCCCTTCGACCGGACCCCTACGAGCAGTACTTC	CASSYPLRPDPYEQYF
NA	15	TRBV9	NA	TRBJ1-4	TGTGCCAGCAGCGGAACAGGCGGTGATTATGAAAAACTGTTTTTT	CASSGTGGDYEKLFF
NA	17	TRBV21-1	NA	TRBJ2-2	TGTGCCAGCAGGAGGGACAGGGGGCGTGTGCACACCGGGGAGCTGTTTTTT	CASRRDRGRVHTGELFF
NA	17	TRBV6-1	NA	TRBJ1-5	TGTGCCAGCAGTGGGGCGGTGGCGCCGAGTGGCAATCAGCCCCAGCATTTT	CASSGAVAPSGNQPQHF
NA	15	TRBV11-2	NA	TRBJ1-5	TGTGCCAGCAGCGTATCTCAGGCGCCCAATCAGCCCCAGCATTTT	CASSVSQAPNQPQHF
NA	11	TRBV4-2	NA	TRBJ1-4	TGTGCCAGCAGCCAAAATGAAAAACTGTTTTTT	CASSQNEKLFF